A single sample gave rise to the 21 T cell receptor beta chains below, sequenced in a study of blood T cell repertoires in COVID-19. TCRdb's copy holds only in-frame clones and misses some; the assay was immunoSEQ multiplex PCR. The sample holds approximately 100,000 clones; 70% to 90% are singletons and the top ten take 2% to 3%. The sample taken for sequencing was PBMCs or T cells enriched from blood (not recorded which). All receptors come from a woman aged 45-59 years who had recovered from COVID-19.

The CDR3 DNA follows: TGTGCCTCGACGGCGCAGGGGGACACAGATACGCAGTATTTT. Encoded protein: CASTAQGDTDTQYF. The genes are TRBV2 and TRBJ2-3; 7 bases agree with TRBD1. The CDR3 length is 14 residues. Germline CDR1 and CDR2: SNHLY and FYNNEI. Trimming at V came to 11 bases and at J to 2 bases, leaving 10 bases not matched to a gene.

This sequence joins TRBV18 and TRBJ2-3; 13 bases fit TRBD2. Germline loops: CDR1 KGHSH, CDR2 LQKENI. The CDR3 runs 16 residues. V trimming: 3 bases; J trimming: 4 bases; junction bases outside the gene matches: 4. Here the CDR3 DNA reads TGTGCCAGCTCACCGGGACTAGCGGGGAGTGCAGATACGCAGTATTTT. As protein: CASSPGLAGSADTQYF.

The chain carries TRBV3-1 (or the pseudogene TRBV3-2) and TRBJ2-3; D ambiguous. The CDR3 extends over 14 amino acids. V was trimmed by 1 base and J by 2 bases, leaving 7 bases between them. Germline CDR1 is LGHDT and CDR2 is YNNKEL (reference sequence). CDR3 nucleotide sequence: TGTGCCAGCAGCCAAGCACTGAACACAGATACGCAGTATTTT. As protein: CASSQALNTDTQYF.

The V and J genes are TRBV30 and TRBJ1-2, with a tentative D call TRBD1 (6 bases). The CDR3 is made up of 11 amino acids. V lost 1 base, J lost 7 bases, and 7 bases lay in between. The germline CDR1 and CDR2 sequences are GTSNPN and SVGIG (reference sequence). The CDR3 DNA follows: TGTGCCTGGAGTGACAGGGTTGGCTACACCTTC. This gives the protein CAWSDRVGYTF.

The CDR3 nucleotides are TGTGCCAGCAGCGTCCAGGGATCTGGGGCCAACGTCCTGACTTTC. Translated: CASSVQGSGANVLTF. This chain joins TRBV9 and TRBJ2-6; perhaps TRBD1 as D (5 bases). The CDR3 spans 15 residues. Germline V gene data show CDR1 as SGDLS and CDR2 as YYNGEE. With 2 bases removed from V and 1 base from J, the gap between germline ends came to 7 bases.

J is TRBJ2-1 and V is TRBV4-1, with 8 bases identical to TRBD2. The CDR3 consists of 16 residues. Germline CDR1 and CDR2: MGHRA and YSYEKL. The V and J ends lost 0 bases and 2 bases, in that order; junction bases with no gene match: 3. In DNA, the CDR3 is TGCGCCAGCAGCCAAGAACGAGCGGGAGCCTACAATGAGCAGTTCTTC. Translation gives CASSQERAGAYNEQFF.

The chain carries TRBV19 and TRBJ1-2; 8 bases agree with TRBD1. The CDR3 loop spans 14 amino acids. Germline loops: CDR1 LNHDA, CDR2 SQIVND (reference sequence). V was clipped by 6 bases and J by 2 bases; unmatched bases: 5. The DNA for the CDR3 is TGTGCCAGTAGCAGGGGGCAACAAAACTATGGCTACACCTTC. Encoded protein: CASSRGQQNYGYTF.

The CDR3 nucleotides read TGTGCCAGCAGTGATTCCGAAATCGGGAATTGGGAGACCCAGTACTTC. Its protein product is CASSDSEIGNWETQYF. V gene TRBV2 combines with J gene TRBJ2-5, with D possibly being TRBD2 (5 bases). The V gene's germline CDR1 is SNHLY and CDR2 FYNNEI. The CDR3 is 16 residues long. V was clipped by 3 bases and J by 5 bases, with 19 bases between them.

The chain joins TRBV27 to TRBJ2-1; the match to TRBD1 covers 8 bases. The CDR3 has 14 residues. J gave up 4 bases and V 4 bases, and 3 bases lay outside the gene matches. Germline values: CDR1 MNHEY, CDR2 SMNVEV (reference sequence). The CDR3 sequence: CASSSRDRYNEQFF. DNA of the CDR3: TGTGCCAGCAGTTCCCGGGACAGGTACAATGAGCAGTTCTTC.

The rearrangement uses TRBV5-1 and TRBJ1-2; D is possibly TRBD1 (6 bases). The CDR3 totals 16 residues. Germline lookup yields CDR1 SGHRS and CDR2 YFSETQ. V was pared by 4 bases and J by 1 base, with 17 bases between. The chain's CDR3 is CASSASGTSLNYGYTF. CDR3 coding DNA: TGCGCCAGCAGCGCATCCGGGACATCCCTTAACTATGGCTACACCTTC.

The gene calls are TRBV6-5 and TRBJ2-3, with 8 nucleotides matching TRBD2. CDR1 and CDR2 from the germline V gene are MNHEY and SVGAGI. The CDR3 extends over 14 amino acids. J lost 4 bases, V lost 6 bases, and 6 bases had no gene match. The CDR3, as DNA: TGTGCCAGCAGACCAGGACTAGCCTCAGATACGCAGTATTTT. Protein sequence: CASRPGLASDTQYF.

This chain links TRBV6-2 or TRBV6-3 with TRBJ2-1, with 8 bases matching TRBD1. The CDR3 length is 13 residues. Losses at the gene ends were 5 bases for V and 6 bases for J; bases not matched to a gene: 3. The germline CDR1 and CDR2 sequences are MNHEY and SVGEGT. The CDR3 is CASSLTGGNEQFF. CDR3 coding DNA: TGTGCCAGCAGTCTAACAGGGGGCAATGAGCAGTTCTTC.

This chain connects TRBV5-1 to TRBJ2-1, with TRBD2 as a possible D gene (6 bases). Germline assignment: CDR1 SGHRS and CDR2 YFSETQ. Trimming took off 4 bases at V and 3 bases at J, with 11 bases between the two ends. CDR3 length: 14 amino acids. The CDR3 sequence is CASSRDSIYNEQFF. The DNA of the CDR3 is TGCGCCAGCAGCCGGGACTCTATCTACAATGAGCAGTTCTTC.

J is TRBJ2-4 and V is TRBV4-2, with 9 bases identical to TRBD1. This CDR3 is built from 16 residues. Trimming at V came to 2 bases and at J to 4 bases, leaving 6 bases not matched to a gene. CDR1 is LGHNA and CDR2 is YNFKEQ in the germline V gene. In DNA form, the CDR3 reads TGTGCCAGCAGCCAACAACCGGGACAGGGAAAAAACATTCAGTACTTC. Residues: CASSQQPGQGKNIQYF.

The gene calls are TRBV19 and TRBJ1-1; tentatively, D is TRBD1 (6 bases). This CDR3 region has 13 residues. V lost 6 bases and J lost 5, with 13 bases in between. The germline gives CDR1 LNHDA, CDR2 SQIVND (reference sequence). The CDR3 DNA follows: TGTGCCAGTAGGGAGCAGGGGAGAACTGAAGCTTTCTTT. This encodes CASREQGRTEAFF.

The rearrangement uses TRBV19 and TRBJ2-1, with D possibly being TRBD1 (6 bases). V shed 7 bases and J shed 8 bases, with 21 bases lying between them. The germline V gene has CDR1 LNHDA and CDR2 SQIVND (reference sequence). The CDR3 is made up of 15 amino acids. This CDR3 reads CASTPTGFRGDEQFF. In DNA, the CDR3 is TGTGCCAGTACCCCCACAGGGTTCCGAGGTGATGAGCAGTTCTTC.

The rearrangement uses TRBV28 and TRBJ2-2; 9 bases line up with TRBD2. Germline V lookup: CDR1 MDHEN, CDR2 SYDVKM. The V gene end was trimmed by 2 bases and the J gene end by 2 bases; junction bases not matched to a gene: 6. There are 17 residues in the CDR3. In nucleotides, the CDR3 is TGTGCCAGCAGTTTAGCGGGGACTAGCAGAAACACCGGGGAGCTGTTTTTT. This encodes CASSLAGTSRNTGELFF.

The chain joins TRBV7-9 to TRBJ1-1; the D gene is possibly TRBD1 (6 bases). Trimming took 5 bases from V and 1 from J, leaving 14 bases between them. Per germline, CDR1 SEHNR and CDR2 FQNEAQ (reference sequence). CDR3 length equals 15 residues. CDR3 in amino acids: CASSLNGQRNTEAFF. For the CDR3, the DNA is TGTGCCAGCAGCCTAAACGGACAGAGGAACACTGAAGCTTTCTTT.

The J gene is TRBJ1-3, the V gene TRBV11-3, with D hard to call. The V gene's germline CDR1 is SGHNT and CDR2 YENEEA. V lost 2 bases and J lost 8, with 10 bases in between. This CDR3 has 13 amino acids. The CDR3 nucleotides read TGTGCCAGCAGCTTATCGGTCGTAGACACCATATATTTT. This codes for CASSLSVVDTIYF.

This clone was detected a few times. CDR3 DNA: TGCGCCAGCAGTTCAACGCCGGATTCACCCCTCCACTTT. Protein product: CASSSTPDSPLHF. The chain carries TRBV10-1 and TRBJ1-6; D is unclear. The germline V gene encodes CDR1 WNHNN and CDR2 SYGVQD (reference sequence). The CDR3 sequence is 13 residues long. Trimming shortened V by 5 bases and J by 8 bases, and 10 bases separated the two germline ends.

The V and J genes are TRBV10-2 and TRBJ2-2, with 10 bases that match TRBD2. The J segment lost 3 bases and the V segment lost 7 bases, leaving 5 bases of the junction unmatched. This CDR3 is 15 amino acids long. Germline CDR1 and CDR2: WSHSY and SAAADI. CDR3 loop: CASNRAGGDTGELFF. The CDR3 nucleotides are TGCGCCAGCAATCGAGCGGGGGGGGACACCGGGGAGCTGTTTTTT.